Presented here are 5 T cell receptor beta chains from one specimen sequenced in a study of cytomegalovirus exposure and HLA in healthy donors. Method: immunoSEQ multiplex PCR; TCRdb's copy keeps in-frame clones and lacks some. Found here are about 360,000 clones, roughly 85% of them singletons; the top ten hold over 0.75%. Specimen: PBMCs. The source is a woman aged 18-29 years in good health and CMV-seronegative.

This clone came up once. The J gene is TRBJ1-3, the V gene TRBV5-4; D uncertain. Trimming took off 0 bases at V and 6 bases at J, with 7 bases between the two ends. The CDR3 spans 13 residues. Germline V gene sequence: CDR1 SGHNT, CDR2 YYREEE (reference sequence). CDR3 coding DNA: TGTGCCAGCAGCTTGGGGGCGAAAAACACCATATATTTT. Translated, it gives CASSLGAKNTIYF.

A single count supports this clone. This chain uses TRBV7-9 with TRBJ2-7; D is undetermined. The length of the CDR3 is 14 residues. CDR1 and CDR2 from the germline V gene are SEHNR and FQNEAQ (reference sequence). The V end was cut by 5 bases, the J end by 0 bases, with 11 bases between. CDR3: CASSLPESSYEQYF. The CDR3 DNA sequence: TGTGCCAGCAGCCTTCCCGAGTCCTCCTACGAGCAGTACTTC.

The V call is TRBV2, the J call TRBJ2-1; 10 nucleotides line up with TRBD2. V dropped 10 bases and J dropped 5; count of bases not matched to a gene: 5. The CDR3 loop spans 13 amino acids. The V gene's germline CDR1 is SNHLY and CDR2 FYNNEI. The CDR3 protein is CATQREGHNEQFF. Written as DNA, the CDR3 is TGTGCCACCCAGCGGGAGGGCCACAATGAGCAGTTCTTC.

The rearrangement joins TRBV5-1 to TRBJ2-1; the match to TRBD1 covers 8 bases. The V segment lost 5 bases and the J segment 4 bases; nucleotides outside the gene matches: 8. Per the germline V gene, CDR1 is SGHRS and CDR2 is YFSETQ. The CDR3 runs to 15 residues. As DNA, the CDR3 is TGCGCCAGCAGAAACTCGGGACAGGTGTACAATGAGCAGTTCTTC. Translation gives CASRNSGQVYNEQFF.

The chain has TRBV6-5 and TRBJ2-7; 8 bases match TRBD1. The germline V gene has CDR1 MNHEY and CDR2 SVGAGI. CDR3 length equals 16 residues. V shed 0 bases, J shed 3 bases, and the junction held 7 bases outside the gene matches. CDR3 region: CASSYSKQGASYEQYF. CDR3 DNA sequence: TGTGCCAGCAGTTACTCGAAGCAGGGGGCTAGCTACGAGCAGTACTTC.